These 5 T cell receptor beta chains came from one sample sequenced in a study of blood T cell repertoires in COVID-19. Here immunoSEQ multiplex PCR was the method, and the copy in TCRdb shows in-frame clones only, minus some. Of 200,000 or so clones in the sample, 84% were seen once. Sample: peripheral blood. All receptors derive from a human donor in a cohort sampled during active COVID-19.

The DNA for the CDR3 is TGTGCCAGCTCACCAGTTGCGGGAGCCCGACAAGAGACCCAGTACTTC. It specifies CASSPVAGARQETQYF. The chain combines TRBV18 with TRBJ2-5; 7 nucleotides agree with TRBD2. The V gene end was trimmed by 2 bases and the J gene end by 2 bases; junction bases not matched to a gene: 8. The CDR3 has 16 amino acids. The germline V gene has CDR1 KGHSH and CDR2 LQKENI.

This chain links TRBV5-6 with TRBJ2-5; the match to TRBD2 covers 10 bases. The trim removed 0 bases at V and 5 bases at J, leaving 7 bases unmatched. Per the germline V gene, CDR1 is SGHDT and CDR2 is YYEEEE. The CDR3 length is 16 residues. This chain's CDR3 is CASSLASGSGLETQYF. CDR3 coding DNA: TGTGCCAGCAGCTTGGCTAGCGGGAGCGGCTTGGAGACCCAGTACTTC.

The chain has TRBV7-9 and TRBJ2-7; maybe TRBD2 (6 bases). The ends were cut back, 1 base at V and 4 bases at J, with 11 bases in the middle. The CDR3 spans 14 residues. Germline CDR1 SEHNR, CDR2 FQNEAQ (reference sequence). The CDR3 DNA reads as TGTGCCAGCAGCTTAGGGGGGGAGAAGTACGAGCAGTACTTC. Amino acid sequence: CASSLGGEKYEQYF.

The rearrangement uses TRBV29-1 and TRBJ2-6; possible D gene TRBD1, 5 bases. V was trimmed by 4 bases and J by 1 base, leaving 5 bases between them. CDR1 is SQVTM and CDR2 is ANQGSEA in the germline V gene. The CDR3 runs to 13 residues. Written as DNA, the CDR3 is TGCAGCGTTGGGACATCTGGGGCCAACGTCCTGACTTTC. It specifies CSVGTSGANVLTF.

This chain links TRBV9 with TRBJ2-2; 7 bases agree with TRBD2. This CDR3 spans 16 amino acids. Trimming took 0 bases from V and 2 from J; bases not matched to a gene: 4. Germline V gene sequence: CDR1 SGDLS, CDR2 YYNGEE. CDR3 residues: CASSVARLANTGELFF. CDR3 bases: TGTGCCAGCAGCGTAGCGAGACTAGCAAACACCGGGGAGCTGTTTTTT. Complete variable domain (other parts from reference TRBV9 and TRBJ2-2): DSGVTQTPKHLITATGQRVTLRCSPRSGDLSVYWYQQSLDQGLQFLIQYYNGEERAKGNILERFSAQQFPDLHSELNLSSLELGDSALYFCASSVARLANTGELFFGEGSRLTVL.